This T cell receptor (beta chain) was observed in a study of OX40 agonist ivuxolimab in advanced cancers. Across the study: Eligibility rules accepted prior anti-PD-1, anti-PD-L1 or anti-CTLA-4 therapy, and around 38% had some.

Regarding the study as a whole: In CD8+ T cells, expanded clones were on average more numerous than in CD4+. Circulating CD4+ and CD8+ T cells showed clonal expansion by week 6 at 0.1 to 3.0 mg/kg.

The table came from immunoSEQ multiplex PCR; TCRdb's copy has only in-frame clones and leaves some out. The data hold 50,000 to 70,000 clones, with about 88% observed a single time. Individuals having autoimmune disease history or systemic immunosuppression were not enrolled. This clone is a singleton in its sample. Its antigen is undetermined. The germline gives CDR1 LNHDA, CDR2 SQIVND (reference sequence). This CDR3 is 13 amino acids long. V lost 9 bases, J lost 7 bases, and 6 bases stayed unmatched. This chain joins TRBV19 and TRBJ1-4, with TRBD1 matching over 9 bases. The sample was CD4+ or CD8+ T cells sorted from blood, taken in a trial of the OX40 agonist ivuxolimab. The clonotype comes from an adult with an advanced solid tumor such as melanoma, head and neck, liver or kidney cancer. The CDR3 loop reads CASGQGRFEKLFF. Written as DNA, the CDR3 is TGTGCCAGCGGACAGGGGCGTTTTGAAAAACTGTTTTTT.